Shown below are 18 T cell receptor beta chains from a single sample sequenced in a study of T-cell reconstitution after alpha-beta-depleted transplantation in children. The TCRbeta library incorporated unique molecular identifiers. One entry per CDR3 protein, called by TCRdb with MiXCR from the PCR reads. Found here are about 1,000,000 distinct CDR3 sequences, about 29% of them singletons; the top ten hold approximately 30%. The sequencing used PBMCs, mostly from graft donor cells, collected 360 days after TCRalphabeta/CD19-depleted stem cell transplant. The receptor set was obtained from a boy younger than two who had a stem cell transplant for SCID, so the T cells may come from the graft donor.

This clonotype has a handful of counts. The chain employs TRBV7-2 and TRBJ1-1, with D unresolved. CDR1 and CDR2 (germline): SGHTA, FQGNSA. The length of the CDR3 is 12 residues. Trimming removed 3 bases at V and 6 bases at J, with 8 bases between. The CDR3 protein is CASSFGEPEAFF. CDR3 in DNA: TGTGCCAGCAGCTTCGGGGAACCTGAAGCTTTCTTT.

This clonotype has more than one count but fewer than ten. The chain is built from TRBV20-1 and TRBJ2-4; D unclear. Germline V CDR1 and CDR2: DFQATT, SNEGSKA (reference sequence). This CDR3 comprises 14 residues. The V and J ends lost 6 bases and 0 bases respectively, with 12 bases between them. The CDR3, as DNA: TGCAGTGCCTCGGTCCGCGGAGCCAAAAACATTCAGTACTTC. This translates into CSASVRGAKNIQYF.

This clonotype has just a few counts. This chain links TRBV20-1 with TRBJ1-5; a weak D match, TRBD1 (6 bases). This CDR3 contains 13 residues. V lost 3 bases, J lost 3 bases, and 9 bases lay in between. Germline CDR1 reads DFQATT; CDR2 reads SNEGSKA (reference sequence). The CDR3 protein is CSASQGFNQPQHF. The DNA of the CDR3 is TGCAGTGCTAGTCAGGGGTTCAATCAGCCCCAGCATTTT.

The chain couples TRBV5-1 to TRBJ2-3; TRBD1 is a possible D gene (5 bases). The CDR3 has 12 amino acids. Between the trimmed V and J ends, which lost 5 bases and 4 bases, there was a span of 8 bases. In germline, CDR1 is SGHRS, CDR2 YFSETQ. The CDR3: CASRTDSDTQYF. For the CDR3, the DNA is TGCGCCAGCAGGACAGATTCAGATACGCAGTATTTT.

This clonotype has just a few counts. This CDR3 is CASSFGHYEQFF. CDR3 coding DNA: TGTGCCAGCAGTTTTGGACACTATGAGCAGTTCTTC. This chain uses TRBV12-3 or TRBV12-4 with TRBJ2-1, with D perhaps matching TRBD1 (5 bases). Trimming removed 3 bases at V and 8 bases at J, with 8 bases between. CDR3 length: 12 residues.

In this sample, this clonotype turned up a few times. The chain recombines TRBV5-1 with TRBJ2-1; D is ambiguous. Germline CDR1 reads SGHRS; CDR2 reads YFSETQ. V shed 0 bases and J shed 10 bases, with 17 bases lying between them. The CDR3 extends over 15 amino acids. The CDR3 nucleotides are TGCGCCAGCAGCTTGGTCTGGGAAAAGATGAACGAGCAGTTCTTC. Translated, it gives CASSLVWEKMNEQFF.

This rearrangement joins TRBV11-3 to TRBJ2-1; possible D gene TRBD2, 6 bases. Trimming left V 3 bases short and J 6 bases short, with 12 bases between. The CDR3 has 14 residues. Germline V lookup: CDR1 SGHNT, CDR2 YENEEA. Here the CDR3 DNA reads TGTGCCAGCAGCTTGGTACGGGAGACCAATGAGCAGTTCTTC. Its translation: CASSLVRETNEQFF.

The chain links TRBV12-3 or TRBV12-4 to TRBJ2-1; D gene uncertain. The CDR3 contains 14 residues. Trimming pared 1 base from V and 8 bases from J, leaving 12 bases between. For the CDR3, the DNA is TGTGCCAGCAGTTTAGAGGAGTATGGGGATGAGCAGTTCTTC. It encodes CASSLEEYGDEQFF.

This clonotype appeared a few times. The chain uses TRBV28 and TRBJ2-1; D is undetermined. Germline V gene data show CDR1 as MDHEN and CDR2 as SYDVKM. The CDR3 consists of 14 residues. With 6 bases removed from V and 2 bases from J, the gap between germline ends came to 11 bases. CDR3 nucleotide sequence: TGTGCCAGCAGCCCTTCTTCGACCTACAATGAGCAGTTCTTC. Translation gives CASSPSSTYNEQFF. Filled out from reference TRBV28 and TRBJ2-1, the complete variable domain reads DVKVTQSSRYLVKRTGEKVFLECVQDMDHENMFWYRQDPGLGLRLIYFSYDVKMKEKGDIPEGYSVSREKKERFSLILESASTNQTSMYLCASSPSSTYNEQFFGPGTRLTVL.

The V gene is TRBV6-2 or TRBV6-3, the J gene TRBJ2-1, with TRBD2 matching over 15 bases. The V gene's germline CDR1 is MNHEY and CDR2 SVGEGT. The J segment lost 7 bases and the V segment lost 2 bases, leaving 9 bases of the junction unmatched. CDR3 length equals 18 residues. The CDR3 protein is CASSYRTSGGAGWNEQFF. Here the CDR3 DNA reads TGTGCCAGCAGTTACCGGACTAGCGGGGGGGCCGGGTGGAATGAGCAGTTCTTC.

The chain recombines TRBV5-1 with TRBJ1-1, with a possible D match to TRBD1 (5 bases). The ends were cut back, 0 bases at V and 1 base at J, with 10 bases in the middle. There are 15 residues in the CDR3. The germline V gene has CDR1 SGHRS and CDR2 YFSETQ. The CDR3 DNA reads TGCGCCAGCAGCTTGGTTCAGGGATGGAACACTGAAGCTTTCTTT. Encoded protein: CASSLVQGWNTEAFF. The whole variable domain, remainder taken from reference TRBV5-1 and TRBJ1-1, is KAGVTQTPRYLIKTRGQQVTLSCSPISGHRSVSWYQQTPGQGLQFLFEYFSETQRNKGNFPGRFSGRQFSNSRSEMNVSTLELGDSALYLCASSLVQGWNTEAFFGQGTRLTVV.

The table lists this clonotype with a few counts. J is TRBJ2-4 and V is TRBV5-1; unclear D gene. The V gene's germline CDR1 is SGHRS and CDR2 YFSETQ. Trimming left V 1 base short and J 3 bases short, with 17 bases between. The CDR3 contains 17 residues. CDR3 nucleotide sequence: TGCGCCAGCAGCTTGTCTCCATCCGGGCTAGGCAAAAACATTCAGTACTTC. As protein: CASSLSPSGLGKNIQYF.

This clonotype turned up a few times. The chain uses TRBV12-3 or TRBV12-4 and TRBJ1-5; tentative D call: TRBD1 (6 bases). V shed 6 bases and J shed 11 bases, with 17 bases lying between them. The CDR3 is made up of 13 amino acids. The CDR3 loop is CASSLNRVVAQHF. The CDR3 nucleotides are TGTGCCAGCAGCCTAAACAGGGTGGTGGCCCAGCATTTT.

V usage is TRBV3-1 and J usage is TRBJ1-3; no clear D. Germline V gene sequence: CDR1 LGHDT, CDR2 YNNKEL (reference sequence). V was pared by 1 base and J by 8 bases, with 15 bases between. CDR3 length: 15 residues. The CDR3 region has the DNA TGTGCCAGCAGCCAAGGTCGCGGAAGGAAACACACCATATATTTT. Its protein is CASSQGRGRKHTIYF.

This clonotype turned up a few times. The chain couples TRBV9 to TRBJ2-2; D gene unclear. Germline V gene sequence: CDR1 SGDLS, CDR2 YYNGEE. Deletions cut 3 bases from V and 6 bases from J, with 27 bases between. CDR3 length: 19 amino acids. The CDR3 is CASSDNRFFSGFRPGELFF. The CDR3 DNA is TGTGCCAGCAGCGACAACCGGTTCTTCAGTGGGTTTCGCCCCGGGGAGCTGTTTTTT.

This clonotype has only a few counts. V gene TRBV5-6 combines with J gene TRBJ2-3; TRBD1 might be the D (6 bases). The germline V gene has CDR1 SGHDT and CDR2 YYEEEE. V was trimmed by 4 bases and J by 3 bases, leaving 18 bases between them. This CDR3 region has 16 residues. The CDR3 DNA follows: TGTGCCAGCAGCACGGCCAGGGGTGGGGTGACAGATACGCAGTATTTT. As protein: CASSTARGGVTDTQYF.

This clonotype was seen a handful of times. V and J are TRBV5-6 and TRBJ1-5; 9 positions match TRBD1. The V segment lost 3 bases and the J segment 4 bases; nucleotides outside the gene matches: 8. Germline lookup yields CDR1 SGHDT and CDR2 YYEEEE. The CDR3 extends over 16 amino acids. DNA for the CDR3: TGTGCCAGCAGCTCCCAGGGACAGGGAGCAAATCAGCCCCAGCATTTT. Translating gives CASSSQGQGANQPQHF.

This rearrangement joins TRBV9 to TRBJ2-1; D uncertain. The CDR3 contains 16 residues. The V and J ends lost 0 bases and 0 bases respectively, with 10 bases between them. Germline CDR1 is SGDLS and CDR2 is YYNGEE. CDR3 nucleotides: TGTGCCAGCAGCGTAGGAGCCTGGGGCTCCTACAATGAGCAGTTCTTC. Protein product: CASSVGAWGSYNEQFF.